This passage covers 28 T cell receptor beta chains from one sample sequenced in a study of vaccination and CD4 T cells after COVID-19 (dated by TCRdb to between 2022 and 2023). These receptors are not linked to any known antigen. The treatment or condition label on this specimen signifies: roughly 11-day PBMC culture with coronavirus spike peptide pools or control peptides (ViraFEST assay). The library was produced with PCR. Data came from an Illumina iSeq 100. DNA from cultured CD4+ T cells underwent TCR sequencing with the Oncomine TCR Beta short-read assay at the Johns Hopkins FTIC core. In-frame beta chains were kept once TCRdb had trimmed the public reads at Q25 with fastp and called clones with MiXCR. All rows with the same CDR3 protein become a single entry with the most common DNA and genes. The sample table holds 15,000 or so distinct CDR3 sequences, of which roughly 29% were seen once. The top ten clonotypes cover around 20% of the sample.

The sequenced sample consisted of cultured CD4+ T cells from blood. All receptors derive from a human donor with COVID-19.

V and J are TRBV2 and TRBJ1-6; tentatively, D is TRBD1 (6 bases). Germline CDR1 SNHLY, CDR2 FYNNEI. The CDR3 is 14 residues long. V dropped 6 bases and J dropped 9 bases, with 15 bases sitting between them. Here the CDR3 DNA reads TGTGCCAGCAGCGGGACAAACCCGAGTTCACCCCTCCACTTT. Translating it yields CASSGTNPSSPLHF.

This clonotype was counted a few times. J is TRBJ2-5 and V is TRBV4-3; no clear D gene. Germline V CDR1 and CDR2: LGHNA, YSLEER. Trimming stripped 4 bases from V and 1 base from J, with 13 bases between. The CDR3 is made up of 15 amino acids. The CDR3 DNA reads TGCGCCAGCAGCCGAGTAGCTGTCGTCCAAGAGACCCAGTACTTC. Amino acid sequence: CASSRVAVVQETQYF.

V gene TRBV6-1 combines with J gene TRBJ1-3; 9 bases fit TRBD1. Germline V gene sequence: CDR1 MNHNS, CDR2 SASEGT. The V gene end was trimmed by 8 bases and the J gene end by 4 bases; junction bases not matched to a gene: 6. There are 14 residues in the CDR3. DNA for the CDR3: TGTGCCAGCGGGACAGGGCTTCAGGGAAACACCATATATTTT. Its translation is CASGTGLQGNTIYF.

This chain joins TRBV6-1 and TRBJ1-3, with a weak D call TRBD1 (6 bases). The germline V gene has CDR1 MNHNS and CDR2 SASEGT. There are 14 residues in the CDR3. Trimming cost V 9 bases and J 1 base, with 13 bases left between them. For the CDR3, the DNA is TGTGCCAGTAAGGAGGGGGGATCTGGAAACACCATATATTTT. Residues: CASKEGGSGNTIYF.

This chain connects TRBV5-1 to TRBJ2-2; D may be TRBD1 (6 bases). Germline V gene data show CDR1 as SGHRS and CDR2 as YFSETQ. Trimming stripped 4 bases from V and 4 bases from J, with 14 bases between. The CDR3 length is 15 residues. CDR3 sequence: CASSLPRGATGELFF. CDR3 bases: TGCGCCAGCAGCCTCCCCAGGGGTGCCACCGGGGAGCTGTTTTTT.

The rearrangement uses TRBV7-2 and TRBJ1-6; D is unclear. There are 13 residues in the CDR3. Germline assignment: CDR1 SGHTA and CDR2 FQGNSA. The ends were cut back, 3 bases at V and 16 bases at J, with 16 bases in the middle. In DNA, the CDR3 is TGTGCCAGCAGCTTGGGTGACCCCGCGGGACTCCACTTT. Protein sequence: CASSLGDPAGLHF.

This clonotype was picked up a small number of times. An end of the junction differs from the germline gene, which may be a read error. The V gene is TRBV11-2, the J gene TRBJ2-3; tentatively, D is TRBD2 (5 bases). Germline loops: CDR1 SGHAT, CDR2 FQNNGV. This CDR3 region has 14 residues. In DNA form, the CDR3 reads TGTGCCAGCAGCTTAGGGGCGAATCGGGATCCTTTGCATTTT. Translated, it gives CASSLGANRDPLHF. The full variable domain, with the rest looked up from reference TRBV11-2 and TRBJ2-3, is EAGVAQSPRYKIIEKRQSVAFWCNPISGHATLYWYQQILGQGPKLLIQFQNNGVVDDSQLPKDRFSAERLKGVDSTLKIQPAKLEDSAVYLCASSLGANRDPLHFGPGTRLTVL.

This clonotype appeared a few times. This chain joins TRBV6-2 or TRBV6-3 and TRBJ1-5, with D perhaps matching TRBD1 (6 bases). The length of the CDR3 is 13 residues. Trimming removed 6 bases from V and 4 bases from J, with 10 bases in between. From germline, CDR1 is MNHEY and CDR2 SVGEGT. CDR3 region: CASRITGNQPQHF. The CDR3 bases are TGTGCCAGCAGAATAACAGGGAATCAGCCCCAGCATTTT.

This clonotype appeared a few times. The V and J genes are TRBV28 and TRBJ1-2, with D unresolved. V lost 5 bases to trimming and J lost 2 bases, with 12 bases between them. The CDR3 is 14 amino acids. CDR1 and CDR2 (germline): MDHEN, SYDVKM. The CDR3 bases are TGTGCCAGCAGTAGCAAGCCCCCAAACTATGGCTACACCTTC. Protein sequence: CASSSKPPNYGYTF.

This clonotype counts as medium-sized. The V call is TRBV23-1, the J call TRBJ2-1; D not certain. TRBV23-1 is placed among ORFs of uncertain function. V lost 1 base and J lost 14, with 12 bases in between. This CDR3 has 12 amino acids. The CDR3 loop is CASSQFAAEKFF. CDR3 nucleotide sequence: TGCGCCAGCAGTCAATTCGCCGCGGAGAAGTTCTTC.

This clonotype was detected only a few times. This chain joins TRBV2 and TRBJ1-2; D gene uncertain. Germline V gene sequence: CDR1 SNHLY, CDR2 FYNNEI. V dropped 0 bases and J dropped 4 bases, with 12 bases sitting between them. This CDR3 has 15 residues. The CDR3 region is CASSEARRPVYGYTF. The CDR3 DNA reads as TGTGCCAGCAGTGAAGCGCGCAGGCCGGTCTATGGCTACACCTTC.

In its sample, this clonotype was seen a few times. The chain has TRBV7-2 and TRBJ2-3; D might be TRBD1 or TRBD2, each matching 5 bases. The CDR3 runs 15 residues. Trimming left V 4 bases short and J 1 base short, with 12 bases between. Germline V CDR1 and CDR2: SGHTA, FQGNSA. Written as DNA, the CDR3 is TGTGCCAGCAGCTCCTTGAGAGGGGGCACAGATACGCAGTATTTT. Its protein is CASSSLRGGTDTQYF.

The chain carries TRBV27 and TRBJ2-3; 7 bases are shared with TRBD2. Germline lookup yields CDR1 MNHEY and CDR2 SMNVEV (reference sequence). V dropped 2 bases and J dropped 3; count of bases not matched to a gene: 5. CDR3 length: 15 amino acids. CDR3 residues: CASSLGAAGTDTQYF. The CDR3 DNA follows: TGTGCCAGCAGTTTAGGGGCAGCGGGAACAGATACGCAGTATTTT.

There are a few counts of this clonotype. The chain has TRBV7-9 and TRBJ2-1; maybe TRBD2 (6 bases). Per germline, CDR1 SEHNR and CDR2 FQNEAQ (reference sequence). V gave up 1 base and J gave up 10 bases, with 11 bases separating them. The CDR3 is 13 residues long. The CDR3 DNA reads TGTGCCAGCAGCTTAGAAGTTGCGGGGGAGCAGTTCTTC. It codes for CASSLEVAGEQFF. Complete variable domain (other parts from reference TRBV7-9 and TRBJ2-1): DTGVSQNPRHKITKRGQNVTFRCDPISEHNRLYWYRQTLGQGPEFLTYFQNEAQLEKSRLLSDRFSAERPKGSFSTLEIQRTEQGDSAMYLCASSLEVAGEQFFGPGTRLTVL.

This clonotype has just a few counts. The chain has TRBV11-2 and TRBJ1-5; no reliable D call. This CDR3 contains 13 residues. V lost 1 base and J 4 bases, leaving 5 bases between the germline ends. Looked up from germline, CDR1 is SGHAT and CDR2 is FQNNGV. CDR3 residues: CASSLGLNQPQHF. For the CDR3, the DNA is TGTGCCAGCAGCTTAGGATTGAATCAGCCCCAGCATTTT.

V gene TRBV6-2 or TRBV6-3 combines with J gene TRBJ2-1; no firm D call. Germline CDR1 and CDR2: MNHEY and SVGEGT. V was pared by 4 bases and J by 2 bases, with 15 bases between. CDR3 length: 16 residues. DNA for the CDR3: TGTGCCAGCAGTTTGGAGTTATGGTCCCCCTACAATGAGCAGTTCTTC. Residues: CASSLELWSPYNEQFF.

The V call is TRBV5-4, the J call TRBJ1-3; the D is unclear. The CDR3 covers 15 residues. Germline-derived CDR1 and CDR2 are SGHNT and YYREEE (reference sequence). V dropped 4 bases and J dropped 1 base, with 12 bases sitting between them. The CDR3 DNA is TGTGCCAGCAGCCCCGGTGGGGTATCTGGAAACACCATATATTTT. It specifies CASSPGGVSGNTIYF.

The genes are TRBV6-1 and TRBJ2-7; D not certain. Germline lookup yields CDR1 MNHNS and CDR2 SASEGT. The CDR3 covers 15 residues. Trimming cost V 7 bases and J 5 bases, with 21 bases left between them. CDR3 sequence reads: CASTDPKDVYNEQYF. The CDR3 nucleotides read TGTGCCAGCACCGACCCAAAGGACGTCTATAACGAGCAGTACTTC.

The chain is built from TRBV6-2 or TRBV6-3 and TRBJ2-7, with D possibly matching TRBD2 (6 bases). In germline, CDR1 is MNHEY, CDR2 SVGEGT. There are 15 residues in the CDR3. The V and J ends lost 6 bases and 9 bases respectively, with 24 bases between them. The chain's CDR3 is CASSHRRDGGAGQYF. CDR3 in DNA: TGTGCCAGCAGCCATCGCCGGGACGGCGGGGCGGGGCAGTACTTC.

In its sample, this clonotype ranks as medium-sized. This sequence joins TRBV20-1 and TRBJ1-1; a possible D gene is TRBD1 (5 bases). The germline V and J ends were trimmed by 5 bases and 6 bases, with 16 bases remaining between them. CDR1 is DFQATT and CDR2 is SNEGSKA in the germline V gene (reference sequence). This CDR3 has 13 amino acids. CDR3 loop: CSAPPEGLAEAFF. CDR3 DNA: TGCAGTGCTCCCCCCGAGGGGTTGGCTGAAGCTTTCTTT.

The gene calls are TRBV5-6 and TRBJ2-1; D is unclear. V was trimmed by 5 bases and J by 0 bases, leaving 12 bases between them. CDR1 is SGHDT, CDR2 YYEEEE, per germline. The CDR3 length is 15 residues. CDR3 residues: CASSLTSSSYNEQFF. The DNA of the CDR3 is TGTGCCAGCAGTCTCACTTCGAGCTCCTACAATGAGCAGTTCTTC. The full variable domain, rest sourced from reference TRBV5-6 and TRBJ2-1, is DAGVTQSPTHLIKTRGQQVTLRCSPKSGHDTVSWYQQALGQGPQFIFQYYEEEERQRGNFPDRFSGHQFPNYSSELNVNALLLGDSALYLCASSLTSSSYNEQFFGPGTRLTVL.

This clonotype was picked up one time. This chain connects TRBV12-3 or TRBV12-4 to TRBJ1-5; D unclear. CDR3 length: 13 amino acids. V dropped 5 bases and J dropped 6 bases, with 11 bases sitting between them. The CDR3 bases are TGTGCCAGCAGTCCTGGCCGGGGTCAGCCCCAGCATTTT. It translates to CASSPGRGQPQHF.

This sequence joins TRBV5-6 and TRBJ1-2; D perhaps matches TRBD1 (5 bases). The CDR3 totals 16 residues. Deletions cut 4 bases from V and 0 bases from J, with 16 bases between. Germline values: CDR1 SGHDT, CDR2 YYEEEE. CDR3 amino acids: CASSPATATANYGYTF. The CDR3 region has the DNA TGTGCCAGCAGCCCCGCGACCGCGACAGCTAACTATGGCTACACCTTC. Combining the CDR3 with reference TRBV5-6 and TRBJ1-2 gives the whole variable domain DAGVTQSPTHLIKTRGQQVTLRCSPKSGHDTVSWYQQALGQGPQFIFQYYEEEERQRGNFPDRFSGHQFPNYSSELNVNALLLGDSALYLCASSPATATANYGYTFGSGTRLTVV.

This sequence joins TRBV4-2 and TRBJ1-1; D gene ambiguous. Germline V gene sequence: CDR1 LGHNA, CDR2 YNFKEQ. The V end was cut by 1 base, the J end by 4 bases, with 10 bases between. The CDR3 runs 14 residues. The CDR3 sequence is CASSQAVQLTEAFF. The CDR3 bases are TGTGCCAGCAGCCAAGCGGTTCAGCTCACTGAAGCTTTCTTT.

In its sample, this clonotype was seen a few times. J is TRBJ2-7 and V is TRBV5-8, with 9 bases matching TRBD1. Germline CDR1 is SGHTS and CDR2 is YDEGEE. The CDR3 contains 15 residues. The V gene end was trimmed by 0 bases and the J gene end by 7 bases; junction bases not matched to a gene: 8. This CDR3 reads CASSLAGTGMSEQYF. For the CDR3, the DNA is TGTGCCAGCAGCTTGGCCGGGACAGGGATGAGTGAGCAGTACTTC.

This clonotype has just a few counts. The chain is built from TRBV10-3 and TRBJ2-1; TRBD2 agrees at 15 bases. CDR3 length: 15 amino acids. Per the germline V gene, CDR1 is ENHRY and CDR2 is SYGVKD. Unmatched junction bases numbered 7, after V lost 8 bases and J lost 8 bases. Written as DNA, the CDR3 is TGTGCCATCCGGACTAGCGGGGGGGCCCGGGATGAGCAGTTCTTC. This codes for CAIRTSGGARDEQFF.

This chain links TRBV29-1 with TRBJ1-1; no reliable D call. CDR1 SQVTM and CDR2 ANQGSEA come from the germline V gene. Trimming shortened V by 3 bases and J by 1 base, and 9 bases separated the two germline ends. The CDR3 length is 13 residues. The CDR3 DNA sequence: TGCAGCGTTGAGCCCCCAGGGAACACTGAAGCTTTCTTT. The encoded protein is CSVEPPGNTEAFF.

In its sample, this clonotype is medium-sized. V gene TRBV20-1 combines with J gene TRBJ1-6; tentatively, D is TRBD1 (5 bases). V dropped 3 bases and J dropped 3 bases, with 9 bases sitting between them. Per the germline V gene, CDR1 is DFQATT and CDR2 is SNEGSKA (reference sequence). This CDR3 is 14 amino acids long. Written as DNA, the CDR3 is TGCAGTGCTAGCGAGGGGCGCTATAATTCACCCCTCCACTTT. Translating gives CSASEGRYNSPLHF.